The clone carrying this T cell receptor (beta chain) occurred many times. Its antigen remains unknown. These data originate in a study of Ad26.COV2.S vaccination and SARS-CoV-2 variants. Background on the study: Intramuscular Ad26.COV2.S doses were given once or twice, 56 days apart.

Treatment meaning: roughly 18 received Ad26.COV2.S at low or high dose, single or two shots; about 5 received placebo; per-sample allocation not given. Sampling was done on day 63 after the first vaccine or placebo injection. Vaccine was an Ad26 vector expressing Wuhan-strain SARS-CoV-2 spike. Germline values: CDR1 SGHDT, CDR2 YYEEEE. CDR3 size: 13 residues. Trimming removed 0 bases at V and 7 bases at J, with 10 bases between. Study-wide findings and caveats: Spike-specific CD8+ and CD4+ T cell responses reportedly showed substantial breadth after vaccination. TCR breadth and depth analyses may have underestimated total T cell responses.

Only in-frame clones appear in the TCRdb table, and some are missing; sequencing was by immunoSEQ multiplex PCR. The sample shows 380,000 or so clones, more than 85% of them seen only once. This sequence originates from a person aged 18-60 years who received the Ad26.COV2.S COVID-19 vaccine or a placebo. This chain connects TRBV5-6 to TRBJ1-2, with D unclear. This material consisted of peripheral blood, taken in a trial of Ad26.COV2.S vaccine versus placebo. The CDR3: CASSLVSGGGYTF. The CDR3, as DNA: TGTGCCAGCAGCTTGGTTTCTGGTGGTGGCTACACCTTC.